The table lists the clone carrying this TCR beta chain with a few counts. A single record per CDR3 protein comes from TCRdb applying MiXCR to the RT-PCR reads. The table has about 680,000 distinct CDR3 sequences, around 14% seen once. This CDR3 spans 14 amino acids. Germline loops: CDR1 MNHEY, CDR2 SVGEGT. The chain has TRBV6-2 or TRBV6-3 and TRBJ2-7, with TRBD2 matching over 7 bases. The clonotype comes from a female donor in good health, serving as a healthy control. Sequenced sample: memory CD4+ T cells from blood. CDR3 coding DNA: TGTGCTACGGGGGACCTCGGGGGGAGGTACGAGCAGTACTTC. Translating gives CATGDLGGRYEQYF.